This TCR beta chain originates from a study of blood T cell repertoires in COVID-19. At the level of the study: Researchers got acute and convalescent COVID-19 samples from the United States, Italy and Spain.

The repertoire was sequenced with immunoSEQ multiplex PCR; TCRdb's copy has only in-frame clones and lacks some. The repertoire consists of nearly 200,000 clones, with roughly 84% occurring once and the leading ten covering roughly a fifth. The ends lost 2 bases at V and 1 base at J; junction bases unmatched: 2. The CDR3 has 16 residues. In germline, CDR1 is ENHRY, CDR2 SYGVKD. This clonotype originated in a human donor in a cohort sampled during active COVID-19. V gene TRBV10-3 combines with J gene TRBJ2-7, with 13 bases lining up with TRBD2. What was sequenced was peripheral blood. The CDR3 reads CAISEVTSGRSYEQYF. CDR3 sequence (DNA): TGTGCCATCAGTGAGGTGACTAGCGGGAGGTCCTACGAGCAGTACTTC.